The T cell receptor beta chain described here comes from a study of radiotherapy plus CTLA-4 blockade in lung cancer. Sequencing used immunoSEQ multiplex PCR; TCRdb keeps in-frame clones, though not all of them. The sample lists about 120,000 clones, just under 90% seen once, with roughly 7% in the top ten. For this clone: Within the sample, other DNA sequences also encode this same CDR3.

Per germline, CDR1 SNHLY and CDR2 FYNNEI. The CDR3 covers 14 residues. V lost 0 bases and J 4 bases, leaving 9 bases between the germline ends. The sequencing used peripheral blood, collected from a patient treated with radiotherapy plus ipilimumab. The source is a human donor with non-small cell lung cancer that progressed on radiotherapy plus ipilimumab. The chain recombines TRBV2 with TRBJ2-5; a weak D match, TRBD2 (6 bases). The CDR3 region is CASSEAGGGETQYF. Written as DNA, the CDR3 is TGTGCCAGCAGTGAAGCCGGGGGAGGAGAGACCCAGTACTTC.